The source of this T cell receptor beta chain is a study of blood T cell repertoires in COVID-19. Whole-study context: In each case, the material was cDNA or gDNA derived from T cells, B-cell-depleted T cells, or PBMCs.

J gave up 3 bases and V 5 bases, and 5 bases lay outside the gene matches. The germline gives CDR1 SGHTA, CDR2 FQGNSA. The length of the CDR3 is 14 residues. Per the study methods: Estimation of nucleated cell counts was performed using reference gene primer amplification. Clones were read by immunoSEQ multiplex PCR, and TCRdb kept only the in-frame ones, dropping some. V and J calls and clone size are given by that table; D and trimming were obtained from the DNA. The table records under 350,000 clones, approximately 86% of them present only once. The receptor comes from a woman in her 40s with acute COVID-19. Sequenced: PBMCs or T cells enriched from blood (not recorded which). The genes are TRBV7-2 and TRBJ2-7, with 9 bases aligning to TRBD1. In DNA, the CDR3 is TGTGCCAGCAGCCCGGGACAGGGAGGCTACGAGCAGTACTTC. It encodes CASSPGQGGYEQYF.